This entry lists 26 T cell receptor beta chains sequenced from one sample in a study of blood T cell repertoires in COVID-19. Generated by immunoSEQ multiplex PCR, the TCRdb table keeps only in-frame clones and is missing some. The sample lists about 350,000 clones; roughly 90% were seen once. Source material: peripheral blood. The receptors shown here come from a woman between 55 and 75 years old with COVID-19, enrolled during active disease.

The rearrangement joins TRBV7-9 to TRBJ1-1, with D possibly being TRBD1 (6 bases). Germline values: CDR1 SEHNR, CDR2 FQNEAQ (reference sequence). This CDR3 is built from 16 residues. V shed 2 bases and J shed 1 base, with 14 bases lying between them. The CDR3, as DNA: TGTGCCAGCAGCTTACAGCAGGGGATGGGGAACACTGAAGCTTTCTTT. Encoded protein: CASSLQQGMGNTEAFF.

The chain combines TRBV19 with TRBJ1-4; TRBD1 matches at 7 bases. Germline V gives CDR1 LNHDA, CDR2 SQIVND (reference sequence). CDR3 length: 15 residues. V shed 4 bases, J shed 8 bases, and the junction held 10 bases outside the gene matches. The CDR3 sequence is CASSTWDRVQEKLFF. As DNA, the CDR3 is TGTGCCAGTAGTACCTGGGACAGAGTCCAAGAAAAACTGTTTTTT.

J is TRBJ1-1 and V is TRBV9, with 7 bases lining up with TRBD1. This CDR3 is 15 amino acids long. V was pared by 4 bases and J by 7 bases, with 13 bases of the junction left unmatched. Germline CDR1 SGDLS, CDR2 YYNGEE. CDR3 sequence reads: CASSFPRGSVHEAFF. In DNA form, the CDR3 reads TGTGCCAGCAGCTTCCCCAGGGGGTCAGTGCATGAAGCTTTCTTT.

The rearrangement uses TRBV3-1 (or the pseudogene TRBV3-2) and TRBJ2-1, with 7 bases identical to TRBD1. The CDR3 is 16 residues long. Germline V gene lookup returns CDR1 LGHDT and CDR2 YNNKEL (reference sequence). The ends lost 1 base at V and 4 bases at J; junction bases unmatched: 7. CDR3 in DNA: TGTGCCAGCAGCCAAGCGGACAGGCTCCTATACAATGAGCAGTTCTTC. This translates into CASSQADRLLYNEQFF.

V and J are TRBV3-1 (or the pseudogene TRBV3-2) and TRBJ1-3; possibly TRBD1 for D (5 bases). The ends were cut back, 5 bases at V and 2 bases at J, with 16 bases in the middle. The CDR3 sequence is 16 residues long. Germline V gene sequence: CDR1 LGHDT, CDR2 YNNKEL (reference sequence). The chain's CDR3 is CASSTRTGGTGNTIYF. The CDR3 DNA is TGTGCCAGCAGCACCCGGACCGGGGGTACTGGAAACACCATATATTTT.

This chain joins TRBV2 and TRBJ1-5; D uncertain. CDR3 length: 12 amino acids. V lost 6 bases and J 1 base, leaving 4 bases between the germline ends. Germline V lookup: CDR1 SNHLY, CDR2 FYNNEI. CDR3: CASSRSNQPQHF. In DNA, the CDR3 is TGTGCCAGCAGCAGGAGCAATCAGCCCCAGCATTTT.

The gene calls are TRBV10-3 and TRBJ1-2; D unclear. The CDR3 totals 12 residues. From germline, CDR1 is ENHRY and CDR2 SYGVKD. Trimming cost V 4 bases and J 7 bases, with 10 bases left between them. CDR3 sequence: CAISAKGAGYTF. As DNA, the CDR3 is TGTGCCATCAGTGCAAAAGGAGCTGGCTACACCTTC.

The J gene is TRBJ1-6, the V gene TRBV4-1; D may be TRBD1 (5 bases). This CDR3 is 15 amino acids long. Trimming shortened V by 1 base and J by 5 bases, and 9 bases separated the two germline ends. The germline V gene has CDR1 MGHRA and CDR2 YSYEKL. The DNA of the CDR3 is TGCGCCAGCAGCCAAGCGACAGTAAATAATTCACCCCTCCACTTT. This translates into CASSQATVNNSPLHF.

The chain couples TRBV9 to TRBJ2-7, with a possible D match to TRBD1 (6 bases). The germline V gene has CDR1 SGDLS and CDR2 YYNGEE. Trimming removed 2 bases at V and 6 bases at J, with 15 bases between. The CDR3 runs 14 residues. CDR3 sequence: CASSVMGHLSEQYF. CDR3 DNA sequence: TGTGCCAGCAGCGTCATGGGACACCTTTCCGAGCAGTACTTC.

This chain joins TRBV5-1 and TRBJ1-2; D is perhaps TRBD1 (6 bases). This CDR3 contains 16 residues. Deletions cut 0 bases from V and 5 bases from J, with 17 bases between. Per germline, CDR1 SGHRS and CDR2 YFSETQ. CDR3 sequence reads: CASSLELRGARYGYTF. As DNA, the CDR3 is TGCGCCAGCAGCTTGGAACTGCGGGGGGCGCGGTATGGCTACACCTTC.

CDR3 DNA sequence: TGTGCCAGCAGTTACCGACAGGGACCCAATCAGCCCCAGCATTTT. Translating it yields CASSYRQGPNQPQHF. The chain employs TRBV6-2 or TRBV6-3 and TRBJ1-5; 7 positions match TRBD1. J was trimmed by 3 bases and V by 2 bases; bases with no gene match: 4. The CDR3 is made up of 15 amino acids. The germline gives CDR1 MNHEY, CDR2 SVGEGT.

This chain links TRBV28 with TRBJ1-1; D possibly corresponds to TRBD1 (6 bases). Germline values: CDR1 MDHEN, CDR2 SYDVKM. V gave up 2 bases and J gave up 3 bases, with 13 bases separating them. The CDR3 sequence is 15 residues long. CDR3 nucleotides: TGTGCCAGCAGTTTAGGGACACCCGTCGACACTGAAGCTTTCTTT. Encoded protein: CASSLGTPVDTEAFF.

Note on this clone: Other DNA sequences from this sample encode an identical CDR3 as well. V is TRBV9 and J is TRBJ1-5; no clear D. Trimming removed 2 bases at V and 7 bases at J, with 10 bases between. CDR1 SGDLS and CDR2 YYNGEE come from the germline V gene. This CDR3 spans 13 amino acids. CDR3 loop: CASSVDSGQPQHF. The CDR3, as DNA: TGTGCCAGCAGCGTGGATTCGGGACAGCCCCAGCATTTT.

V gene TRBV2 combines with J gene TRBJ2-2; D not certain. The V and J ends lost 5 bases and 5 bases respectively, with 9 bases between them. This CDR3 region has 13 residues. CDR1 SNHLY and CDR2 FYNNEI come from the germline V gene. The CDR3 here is CASSFLTTGELFF. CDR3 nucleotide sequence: TGTGCCAGCAGTTTCCTTACAACCGGGGAGCTGTTTTTT.

CDR3 amino acids: CASSFIGGEQFF. DNA of the CDR3: TGTGCCAGCAGCTTTATAGGGGGTGAGCAGTTCTTC. The rearrangement joins TRBV7-3 to TRBJ2-1; a weak D match, TRBD1 (6 bases). The CDR3 covers 12 residues. The V and J ends lost 3 bases and 9 bases respectively, with 9 bases between them. The germline V gene encodes CDR1 SGHTA and CDR2 FQGTGA.

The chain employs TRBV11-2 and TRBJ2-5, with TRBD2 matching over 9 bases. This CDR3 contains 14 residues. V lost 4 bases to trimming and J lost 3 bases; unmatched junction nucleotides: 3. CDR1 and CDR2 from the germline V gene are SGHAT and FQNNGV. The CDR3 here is CASSSSGEKETQYF. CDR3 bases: TGTGCCAGCAGCTCTAGCGGGGAGAAAGAGACCCAGTACTTC.

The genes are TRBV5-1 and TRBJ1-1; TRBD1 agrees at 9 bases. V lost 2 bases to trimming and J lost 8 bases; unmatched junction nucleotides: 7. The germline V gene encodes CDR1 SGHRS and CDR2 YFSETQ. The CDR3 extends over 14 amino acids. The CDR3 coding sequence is TGCGCCAGCAGCTTCAACGGACAGGGGAACGAAGCTTTCTTT. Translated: CASSFNGQGNEAFF.

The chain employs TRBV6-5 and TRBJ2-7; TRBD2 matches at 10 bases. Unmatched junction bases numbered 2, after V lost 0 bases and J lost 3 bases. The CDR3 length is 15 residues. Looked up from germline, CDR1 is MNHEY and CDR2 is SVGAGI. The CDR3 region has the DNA TGTGCCAGCAGTTACTCCAGCGGGGGGGACTACGAGCAGTACTTC. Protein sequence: CASSYSSGGDYEQYF.

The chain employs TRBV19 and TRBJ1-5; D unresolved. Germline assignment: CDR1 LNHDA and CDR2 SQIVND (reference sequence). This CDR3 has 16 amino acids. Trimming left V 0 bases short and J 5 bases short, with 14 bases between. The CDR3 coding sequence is TGTGCCAGTAGTATAGAAGCTACCCAAAGCTATCAGCCCCAGCATTTT. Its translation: CASSIEATQSYQPQHF.

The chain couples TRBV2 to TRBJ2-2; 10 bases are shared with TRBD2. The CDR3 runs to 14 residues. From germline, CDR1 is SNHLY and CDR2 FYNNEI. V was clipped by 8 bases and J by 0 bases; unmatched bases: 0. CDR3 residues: CASGLAANTGELFF. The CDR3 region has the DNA TGTGCCAGCGGACTAGCGGCGAACACCGGGGAGCTGTTTTTT.

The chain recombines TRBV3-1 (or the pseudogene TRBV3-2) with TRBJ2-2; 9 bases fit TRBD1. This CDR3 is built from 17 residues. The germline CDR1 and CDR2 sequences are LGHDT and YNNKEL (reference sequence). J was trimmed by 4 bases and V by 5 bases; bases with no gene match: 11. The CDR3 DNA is TGTGCCAGCAGCTCACACAGACGGGACAGGGTCACCGGGGAGCTGTTTTTT. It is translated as CASSSHRRDRVTGELFF.

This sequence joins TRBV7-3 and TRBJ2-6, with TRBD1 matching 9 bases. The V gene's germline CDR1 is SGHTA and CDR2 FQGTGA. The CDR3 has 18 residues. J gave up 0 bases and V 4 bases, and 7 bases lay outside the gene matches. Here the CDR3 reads CASSSVGDRVSGANVLTF. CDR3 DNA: TGTGCCAGCAGCTCCGTAGGGGACAGGGTCTCTGGGGCCAACGTCCTGACTTTC.

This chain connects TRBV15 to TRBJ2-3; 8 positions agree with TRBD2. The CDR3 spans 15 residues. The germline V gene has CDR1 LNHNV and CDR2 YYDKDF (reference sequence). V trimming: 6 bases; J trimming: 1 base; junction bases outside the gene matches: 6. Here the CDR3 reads CATSSGGVGTDTQYF. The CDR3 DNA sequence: TGTGCCACCAGTTCCGGGGGGGTCGGCACAGATACGCAGTATTTT.

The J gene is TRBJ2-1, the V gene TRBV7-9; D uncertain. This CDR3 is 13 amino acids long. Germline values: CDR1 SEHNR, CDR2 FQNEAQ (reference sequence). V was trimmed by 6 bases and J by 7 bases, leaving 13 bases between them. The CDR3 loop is CASSPTLGNEQFF. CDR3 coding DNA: TGTGCCAGCAGTCCTACCCTCGGGAATGAGCAGTTCTTC.

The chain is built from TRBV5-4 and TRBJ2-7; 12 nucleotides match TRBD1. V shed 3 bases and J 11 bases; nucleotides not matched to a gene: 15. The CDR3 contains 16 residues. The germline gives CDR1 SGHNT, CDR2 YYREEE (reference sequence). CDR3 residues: CASSSPGQGAMTAEYF. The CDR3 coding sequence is TGTGCCAGCAGCTCCCCGGGACAGGGGGCGATGACAGCCGAGTACTTC.

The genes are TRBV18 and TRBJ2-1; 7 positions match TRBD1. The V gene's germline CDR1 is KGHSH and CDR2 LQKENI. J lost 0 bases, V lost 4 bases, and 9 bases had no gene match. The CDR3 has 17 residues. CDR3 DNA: TGTGCCAGCTCACGCTTGGTCCAGGGGGTCTCCTACAATGAGCAGTTCTTC. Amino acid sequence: CASSRLVQGVSYNEQFF.